This TCR beta chain derives from a study of molecular identifiers for immune sequencing clone quantification. Bulk TCR library preparation followed previously described methods with listed TCR primers. A single record per CDR3 protein comes from TCRdb applying MiXCR to the PCR reads. The sample gives under 100,000 distinct CDR3 sequences, more than 20% of which show up once; roughly 0.76% is in the top ten. Study-wide results and caveats: Clones above 20 RNA copies held over 99% of effector molecules, under 1% in naive cells.

V lost 0 bases and J 1 base, leaving 6 bases between the germline ends. The CDR3 contains 14 residues. Looked up from germline, CDR1 is SGHVS and CDR2 is FNYEAQ. This clonotype was seen repeatedly, ten times or more. Its specificity is unknown. The sequenced sample consisted of naive CD8+ T cells from blood, with Jurkat cell RNA spiked in. The subset here: FACS-sorted CD8+CD4-CCR7+CD45RA+ naive T cells. The receptor's source is a human donor in good health. Some libraries in this study had Jurkat cell RNA spiked in. The chain couples TRBV7-6 to TRBJ2-5; D gene ambiguous. This CDR3 reads CASSLAGSQETQYF. CDR3 sequence (DNA): TGTGCCAGCAGCTTAGCTGGCAGCCAAGAGACCCAGTACTTC.